Each of the 32 T cell receptor beta chains below was sequenced from the same sample in a study of blood T cells in healthy people across ages (dated by TCRdb to between 2014 and 2016). The library relied on 5' RACE. A second PCR of roughly 7 to 12 cycles was run with a J-beta primer mix and a sample-barcoded 5' primer. TCRdb passed the public sequencing reads through fastp at Q25 and MiXCR, retaining productive beta sequences. Rows with one shared CDR3 protein collapse into an entry with the most common genes and DNA. The sample records fewer than 2,000,000 distinct CDR3 sequences, roughly two fifths of which are singletons. Roughly 23% of the sample goes to the ten largest clones. Sequenced input: blood. The receptors originated from a human donor in good health.

This chain joins TRBV24-1 and TRBJ2-5, with a possible D match to TRBD2 (6 bases). Trimming took 10 bases from V and 3 from J, leaving 11 bases between them. The CDR3 has 12 residues. The germline V gene encodes CDR1 KGHDR and CDR2 SFDVKD. CDR3 sequence reads: CATAGFEETQYF. The DNA for the CDR3 is TGTGCCACGGCGGGATTCGAAGAGACCCAGTACTTC.

In regard to this clonotype: The junction and the germline gene differ at one end; a read error may be behind it. J is TRBJ2-6 and V is TRBV4-3; D not resolved. This CDR3 comprises 15 residues. The germline gives CDR1 LGHNA, CDR2 YSLEER. CDR3 loop: CASSQEGSGVNVLTF. For the CDR3, the DNA is TGCGCCAGCAGCCAAGAGGGATCTGGGGTCAACGTCCTGACTTTC.

The chain couples TRBV12-3 or TRBV12-4 to TRBJ2-7; either TRBD1 or TRBD2 may supply D (5 bases each). The CDR3 length is 13 residues. Trimming stripped 5 bases from V and 6 bases from J, with 14 bases between. The CDR3 here is CASSKRGEREQYF. CDR3 coding DNA: TGTGCCAGCAGTAAACGAGGGGAGCGCGAGCAGTACTTC.

This clonotype was detected many times. The gene calls are TRBV12-3 or TRBV12-4 and TRBJ2-7, with D unclear. This CDR3 has 12 residues. The germline V and J ends were trimmed by 4 bases and 5 bases, with 9 bases remaining between them. CDR3 amino acids: CASSSLGDEQYF. The CDR3 nucleotides read TGTGCCAGCAGTTCTCTGGGCGACGAGCAGTACTTC.

This chain links TRBV28 with TRBJ2-4, with D tentatively TRBD1 (6 bases). The germline V and J ends were trimmed by 6 bases and 3 bases, with 18 bases remaining between them. There are 16 residues in the CDR3. Germline V gene sequence: CDR1 MDHEN, CDR2 SYDVKM. The CDR3 loop reads CASRYRRDMIKNIQYF. Written as DNA, the CDR3 is TGTGCCAGCAGATATCGAAGGGACATGATCAAAAACATTCAGTACTTC.

This rearrangement joins TRBV20-1 to TRBJ1-2; D unclear. The CDR3 has 14 amino acids. V was shortened by 6 bases and J by 1 base, with 15 bases between the two germline ends. CDR1 is DFQATT, CDR2 SNEGSKA, per germline (reference sequence). The CDR3 region has the DNA TGCAGTGCCCTCGCCACACGGAATAACTATGGCTACACCTTC. Translating gives CSALATRNNYGYTF.

The sample holds a few counts of this clonotype. The V and J genes are TRBV4-1 and TRBJ2-1; D ambiguous. V dropped 3 bases and J dropped 9 bases, with 18 bases sitting between them. This CDR3 contains 15 residues. Germline loops: CDR1 MGHRA, CDR2 YSYEKL. The CDR3 loop reads CASSQPARRQSEQFF. The CDR3 nucleotides are TGCGCCAGCAGCCAGCCCGCCCGTAGGCAGAGTGAGCAGTTCTTC.

This clonotype was observed a handful of times. The CDR3 DNA reads as TGTGCCAGTAGTATGGAACAGGAGAGCCCTAGCAATCAGCCCCAGCATTTT. Translating it yields CASSMEQESPSNQPQHF. The chain employs TRBV19 and TRBJ1-5; TRBD1 might be the D (5 bases). The V gene's germline CDR1 is LNHDA and CDR2 SQIVND (reference sequence). V lost 3 bases and J 0 bases, leaving 15 bases between the germline ends. CDR3 size: 17 residues.

CDR3 DNA sequence: TGTGCCAGCAGCGTAGAAGTCAGCGGGATCAGCGATGAGCAGTTCTTC. As protein: CASSVEVSGISDEQFF. V gene TRBV9 combines with J gene TRBJ2-1; TRBD2 matches at 7 bases. The CDR3 contains 16 residues. V lost 0 bases, J lost 8 bases, and 11 bases stayed unmatched. Germline CDR1 is SGDLS and CDR2 is YYNGEE.

Regarding this clonotype: A read error may be the cause here, since a much bigger clone is one base away. The chain uses TRBV9 and TRBJ1-6, with D possibly TRBD1 on 5 matching bases. This CDR3 spans 12 amino acids. The V and J ends lost 0 bases and 10 bases respectively, with 5 bases between them. Germline values: CDR1 SGDLS, CDR2 YYNGEE. The CDR3 DNA reads TGTGCCAGCAGCGTAGAGGGGTCACCCCTCCACTTT. Encoded protein: CASSVEGSPLHF.

This clonotype has just one count. The V and J genes are TRBV7-2 and TRBJ1-4; D not resolved. CDR3 length equals 14 residues. V was cut by 4 bases and J by 0 bases, with 6 bases left in between. Germline values: CDR1 SGHTA, CDR2 FQGNSA. Here the CDR3 reads CASSYDPTNEKLFF. CDR3 sequence (DNA): TGTGCCAGCAGCTATGACCCAACTAATGAAAAACTGTTTTTT.

V usage is TRBV28 and J usage is TRBJ1-2; D uncertain. The ends were cut back, 7 bases at V and 8 bases at J, with 26 bases in the middle. CDR1 and CDR2 from the germline V gene are MDHEN and SYDVKM. This CDR3 contains 16 residues. The CDR3 loop is CASTLGPSALAGGYTF. The CDR3 DNA reads as TGTGCCAGCACCTTAGGACCTAGCGCCCTCGCCGGGGGCTACACCTTC.

This sequence joins TRBV4-2 and TRBJ2-3; D is ambiguous. Germline loops: CDR1 LGHNA, CDR2 YNFKEQ. V was trimmed by 4 bases and J by 0 bases, leaving 11 bases between them. The CDR3 has 15 residues. The CDR3 nucleotides read TGTGCCAGCAGCCCGTGGCTCTCGAGCACAGATACGCAGTATTTT. Its translation: CASSPWLSSTDTQYF.

This clonotype came up many times. The chain is built from TRBV5-5 and TRBJ1-1; D is ambiguous. Germline-derived CDR1 and CDR2 are SGHKS and YYEKEE (reference sequence). Between the trimmed V and J ends, which lost 1 base and 8 bases, there was a span of 12 bases. CDR3 length equals 13 residues. The CDR3 spells CASSLIIYGEAFF. In nucleotides, the CDR3 is TGTGCCAGCAGCTTGATAATCTATGGGGAAGCTTTCTTT.

This clonotype has more than one count but fewer than ten. A junction boundary mismatches the germline segment, possibly from a read error. V and J are TRBV5-1 and TRBJ2-5; 8 positions match TRBD1. The germline CDR1 and CDR2 sequences are SGHRS and YFSETQ. The CDR3 spans 15 residues. CDR3 sequence reads: CASSLGGTGEETQYF. CDR3 DNA sequence: TGTGCCAGCAGCTTAGGAGGGACAGGAGAAGAGACCCAGTACTTC.

This clonotype was seen more than once but under ten times. The chain joins TRBV5-1 to TRBJ2-1; D possibly corresponds to TRBD1 (5 bases). Germline V gene sequence: CDR1 SGHRS, CDR2 YFSETQ. The CDR3 runs to 14 residues. V gave up 3 bases and J gave up 5 bases, with 12 bases separating them. CDR3 sequence (DNA): TGCGCCAGCAGCTCCGGACAATCCAACAATGAGCAGTTCTTC. Translation gives CASSSGQSNNEQFF.

The chain recombines TRBV6-2 or TRBV6-3 with TRBJ1-1; D may be TRBD1 (5 bases). This CDR3 has 15 residues. Deletions cut 8 bases from V and 0 bases from J, with 16 bases between. Germline V CDR1 and CDR2: MNHEY, SVGEGT. CDR3 DNA: TGTGCCAGCTCATCGTGGGGGGAGATGAACACTGAAGCTTTCTTT. Protein sequence: CASSSWGEMNTEAFF.

The chain combines TRBV15 with TRBJ2-7; 7 bases line up with TRBD2. V was pared by 2 bases and J by 4 bases, with 8 bases of the junction left unmatched. Germline loops: CDR1 LNHNV, CDR2 YYDKDF (reference sequence). CDR3 length: 15 amino acids. The CDR3 loop is CATSRSLTSSYEQYF. DNA for the CDR3: TGTGCCACCAGCAGATCCCTGACTAGCAGTTACGAGCAGTACTTC.

This clonotype was counted between two and nine times. A read error is possible here, since a much larger clone lies one base away. The chain is built from TRBV12-5 and TRBJ1-1; the D gene is possibly TRBD1 (5 bases). The CDR3 spans 18 residues. Trimming removed 0 bases at V and 0 bases at J, with 17 bases between. Germline V gene data show CDR1 as LGHNT and CDR2 as FRNRAP. CDR3 protein: CASGLVRDGTPMNTEAFF. CDR3 coding DNA: TGTGCTAGTGGTTTGGTGAGAGACGGGACTCCGATGAACACTGAAGCTTTCTTT.

This clonotype was found a few times. V is TRBV20-1 and J is TRBJ1-1; unclear D gene. The V end lost 5 bases, the J end lost 8 bases, and 21 bases lay between the germline ends. CDR3 size: 14 residues. The germline gives CDR1 DFQATT, CDR2 SNEGSKA (reference sequence). CDR3 in DNA: TGCAGTGCTCAAATAATCCGGGAGGTAGGAGAAGCTTTCTTT. Translating it yields CSAQIIREVGEAFF.

This chain uses TRBV20-1 with TRBJ2-1, with 11 bases lining up with TRBD2. The CDR3 totals 20 residues. The germline gives CDR1 DFQATT, CDR2 SNEGSKA (reference sequence). The junction had 16 bases not matched to a gene; V was cut back by 3 bases and J by 0 bases. CDR3 region: CSASSIYLRLAGSSYNEQFF. CDR3 in DNA: TGCAGTGCTAGTTCCATCTACTTAAGACTAGCGGGGAGCTCCTACAATGAGCAGTTCTTC.

The CDR3 sequence is CASSQEPGTEAFF. Here the CDR3 DNA reads TGTGCCAGCAGCCAAGAACCTGGCACTGAAGCTTTCTTT. The chain couples TRBV4-2 to TRBJ1-1; D not certain. Germline lookup yields CDR1 LGHNA and CDR2 YNFKEQ. This CDR3 is 13 amino acids long. The V end was cut by 0 bases, the J end by 4 bases, with 6 bases between.

Only a few counts were recorded for this clonotype. The chain links TRBV29-1 to TRBJ1-3; no reliable D call. The CDR3 loop spans 14 amino acids. CDR1 is SQVTM, CDR2 ANQGSEA, per germline. The V gene lost 2 bases and the J gene lost 5 bases, with 13 bases spanning the gap. The CDR3 loop reads CSVEPRLNRNTIYF. Here the CDR3 DNA reads TGCAGCGTTGAACCGCGGCTGAACCGAAACACCATATATTTT.

J is TRBJ2-1 and V is TRBV7-9; maybe TRBD1 (5 bases). The DNA end favors TRBJ2-7, so the J call may be wrong. The CDR3 length is 16 residues. Germline CDR1 SEHNR, CDR2 FQNEAQ (reference sequence). The CDR3 region is CASSLAVGQGGQEQYF. The DNA for the CDR3 is TGTGCCAGCAGCTTAGCGGTGGGGCAGGGTGGACAAGAGCAGTACTTC.

The CDR3 DNA reads as TGTGCCAGCAGCTTAGCGCGGGACACCGGGGAGCTGTTTTTT. This sequence encodes CASSLARDTGELFF. This sequence joins TRBV7-2 and TRBJ2-2, with D possibly TRBD2 on 5 matching bases. The CDR3 runs to 14 residues. Trimming took off 0 bases at V and 3 bases at J, with 5 bases between the two ends. The germline V gene has CDR1 SGHTA and CDR2 FQGNSA.

The sample holds one count of this clonotype. The chain couples TRBV7-2 to TRBJ2-1; 11 bases are shared with TRBD1. The CDR3 spans 14 residues. Losses at the gene ends were 6 bases for V and 9 bases for J; bases not matched to a gene: 7. Germline loops: CDR1 SGHTA, CDR2 FQGNSA. The CDR3 protein is CASRTSGTGGEQFF. The CDR3 DNA sequence: TGTGCCAGCAGGACCTCCGGGACAGGGGGTGAGCAGTTCTTC.

This clonotype has a handful of counts. The chain couples TRBV29-1 to TRBJ2-3, with TRBD2 identical over 9 bases. This CDR3 comprises 15 residues. The V segment lost 1 base and the J segment 1 base; nucleotides outside the gene matches: 3. Looked up from germline, CDR1 is SQVTM and CDR2 is ANQGSEA. CDR3 DNA: TGCAGCGTTGAAGGCGGCGGGGGGGGCACAGATACGCAGTATTTT. Its translation is CSVEGGGGGTDTQYF.

The chain carries TRBV7-3 and TRBJ2-3; D is unresolved. CDR3 length equals 13 residues. From germline, CDR1 is SGHTA and CDR2 FQGTGA. With 2 bases removed from V and 4 bases from J, the gap between germline ends came to 7 bases. The CDR3 loop is CASSLSRSDTQYF. DNA of the CDR3: TGTGCCAGCAGCTTATCGAGGTCAGATACGCAGTATTTT.

This clonotype was counted between two and nine times. The V gene is TRBV2, the J gene TRBJ2-1; the match to TRBD2 covers 8 bases. The CDR3 consists of 15 residues. Germline V gene sequence: CDR1 SNHLY, CDR2 FYNNEI. Unmatched junction bases numbered 14, after V lost 7 bases and J lost 9 bases. CDR3 nucleotide sequence: TGTGCCAGCAAGGGTGAGGCGGGGGGACACGGTGAGCAGTTCTTC. This translates into CASKGEAGGHGEQFF.

The rearrangement uses TRBV4-3 and TRBJ2-4; TRBD2 matches at 8 bases. The J call is in doubt because the DNA end fits TRBJ2-7 better. CDR1 is LGHNA, CDR2 YSLEER, per germline. This CDR3 contains 17 residues. The CDR3 DNA reads TGCGCCAGCAGCCCCGGGGGTAGCGGGGACCTAAACTACGAGCAGTACTTC. Translating it yields CASSPGGSGDLNYEQYF.

The V and J genes are TRBV9 and TRBJ1-1, with D possibly being TRBD1 (5 bases). This CDR3 region has 16 residues. The V gene lost 0 bases and the J gene lost 0 bases, with 12 bases spanning the gap. Germline-derived CDR1 and CDR2 are SGDLS and YYNGEE. The CDR3 loop reads CASSVGAREMNTEAFF. The CDR3 DNA is TGTGCCAGCAGCGTAGGGGCCAGGGAAATGAACACTGAAGCTTTCTTT.

The gene calls are TRBV20-1 and TRBJ2-1; 12 bases map to TRBD2. CDR3 size: 16 residues. Germline V lookup: CDR1 DFQATT, CDR2 SNEGSKA (reference sequence). V lost 1 base to trimming and J lost 6 bases; unmatched junction nucleotides: 7. The CDR3, as DNA: TGCAGTGCTAGAGGTTGGGCTAGCGGGGGGGTCAATGAGCAGTTCTTC. It yields the protein CSARGWASGGVNEQFF.